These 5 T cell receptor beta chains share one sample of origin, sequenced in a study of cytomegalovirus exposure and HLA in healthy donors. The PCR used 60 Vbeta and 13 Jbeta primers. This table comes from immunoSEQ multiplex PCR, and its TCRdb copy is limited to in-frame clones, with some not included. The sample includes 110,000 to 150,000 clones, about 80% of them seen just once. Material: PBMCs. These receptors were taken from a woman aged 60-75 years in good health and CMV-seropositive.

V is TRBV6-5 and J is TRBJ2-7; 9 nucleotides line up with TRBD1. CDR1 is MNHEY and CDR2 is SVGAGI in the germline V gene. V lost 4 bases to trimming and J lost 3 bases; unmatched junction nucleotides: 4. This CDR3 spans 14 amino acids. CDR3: CASSSMGQGYEQYF. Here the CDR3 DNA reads TGTGCCAGCAGTTCCATGGGACAGGGCTACGAGCAGTACTTC.

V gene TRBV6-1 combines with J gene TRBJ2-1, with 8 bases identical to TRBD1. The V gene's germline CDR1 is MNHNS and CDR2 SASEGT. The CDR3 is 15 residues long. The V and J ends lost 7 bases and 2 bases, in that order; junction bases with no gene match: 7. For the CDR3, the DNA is TGTGCCAGCACCCCCACAGGGGGGACCTACAATGAGCAGTTCTTC. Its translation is CASTPTGGTYNEQFF.

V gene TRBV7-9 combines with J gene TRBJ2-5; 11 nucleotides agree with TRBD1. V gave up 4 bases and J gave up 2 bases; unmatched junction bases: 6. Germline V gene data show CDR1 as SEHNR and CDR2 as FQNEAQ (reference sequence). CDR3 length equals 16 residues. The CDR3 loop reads CASSWTGGARQETQYF. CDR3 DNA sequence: TGTGCCAGCAGCTGGACAGGGGGCGCGAGGCAAGAGACCCAGTACTTC.

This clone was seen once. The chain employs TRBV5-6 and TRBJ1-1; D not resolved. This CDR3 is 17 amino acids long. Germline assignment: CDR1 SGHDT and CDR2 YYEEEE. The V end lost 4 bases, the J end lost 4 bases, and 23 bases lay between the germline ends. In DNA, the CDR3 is TGTGCCAGCAGCCCCTGGGCCGTCACCCGCTTGGCCACTGAAGCTTTCTTT. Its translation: CASSPWAVTRLATEAFF.

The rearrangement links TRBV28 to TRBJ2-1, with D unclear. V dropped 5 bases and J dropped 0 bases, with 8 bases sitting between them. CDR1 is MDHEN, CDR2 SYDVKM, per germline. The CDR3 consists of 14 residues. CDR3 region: CASSILSSYNEQFF. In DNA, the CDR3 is TGTGCCAGCAGTATACTAAGCTCCTACAATGAGCAGTTCTTC. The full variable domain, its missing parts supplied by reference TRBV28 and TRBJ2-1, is DVKVTQSSRYLVKRTGEKVFLECVQDMDHENMFWYRQDPGLGLRLIYFSYDVKMKEKGDIPEGYSVSREKKERFSLILESASTNQTSMYLCASSILSSYNEQFFGPGTRLTVL.